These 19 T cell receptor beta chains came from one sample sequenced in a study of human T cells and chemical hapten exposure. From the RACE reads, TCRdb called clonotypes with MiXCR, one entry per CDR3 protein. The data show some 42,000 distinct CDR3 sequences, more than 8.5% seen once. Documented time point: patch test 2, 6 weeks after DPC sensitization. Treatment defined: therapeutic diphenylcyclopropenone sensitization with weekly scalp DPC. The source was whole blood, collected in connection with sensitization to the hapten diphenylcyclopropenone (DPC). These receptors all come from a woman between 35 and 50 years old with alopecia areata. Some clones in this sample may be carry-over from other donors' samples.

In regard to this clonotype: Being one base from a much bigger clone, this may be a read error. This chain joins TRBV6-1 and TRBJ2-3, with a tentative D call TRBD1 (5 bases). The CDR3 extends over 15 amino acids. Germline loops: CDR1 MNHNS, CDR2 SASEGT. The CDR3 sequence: CASSFRQPDTVTQYF. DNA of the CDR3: TGTGCCAGCAGTTTTCGACAGCCGGACACAGTTACGCAGTATTTT.

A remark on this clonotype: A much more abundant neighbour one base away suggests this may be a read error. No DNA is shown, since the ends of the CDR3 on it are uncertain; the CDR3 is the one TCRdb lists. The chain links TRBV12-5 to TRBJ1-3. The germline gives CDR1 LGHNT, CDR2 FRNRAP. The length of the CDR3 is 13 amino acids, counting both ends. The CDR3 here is CASGFASGNTVYF.

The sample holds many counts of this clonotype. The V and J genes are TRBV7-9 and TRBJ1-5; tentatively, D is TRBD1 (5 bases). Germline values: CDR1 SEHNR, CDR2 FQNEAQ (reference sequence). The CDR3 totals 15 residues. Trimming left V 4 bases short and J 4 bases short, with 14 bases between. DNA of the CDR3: TGTGCCAGCAGCTCAGGACCGGGGGGAAATCAGCCCCAGCATTTT. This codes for CASSSGPGGNQPQHF.

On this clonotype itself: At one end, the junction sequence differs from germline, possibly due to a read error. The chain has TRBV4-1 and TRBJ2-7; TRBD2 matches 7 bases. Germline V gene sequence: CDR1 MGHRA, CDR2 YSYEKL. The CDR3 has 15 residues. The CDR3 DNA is TGCACCAGCAGCCAAGATCCTCCTGGGGGGGTCGAGCAGTACTTC. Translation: CTSSQDPPGGVEQYF.

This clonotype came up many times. The CDR3 DNA follows: TGTGCCAGCACCCAAGAGTATAGGACTGCCTATGGCTACACCTTC. This sequence encodes CASTQEYRTAYGYTF. V gene TRBV6-5 combines with J gene TRBJ1-2, with D unresolved. This CDR3 spans 15 amino acids. With 7 bases removed from V and 4 bases from J, the gap between germline ends came to 19 bases. Germline values: CDR1 MNHEY, CDR2 SVGAGI.

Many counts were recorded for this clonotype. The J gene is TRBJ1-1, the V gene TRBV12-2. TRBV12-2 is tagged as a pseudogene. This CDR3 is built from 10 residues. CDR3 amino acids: CASRCLSAFF. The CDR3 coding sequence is TGTGCAAGTCGCTGCCTGAGCGCTTTCTTT.

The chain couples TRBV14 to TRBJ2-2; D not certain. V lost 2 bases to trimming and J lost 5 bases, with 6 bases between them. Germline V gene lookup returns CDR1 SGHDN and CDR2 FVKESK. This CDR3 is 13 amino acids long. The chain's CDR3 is CASSQTWTGELFF. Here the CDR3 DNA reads TGTGCCAGCAGCCAAACGTGGACCGGGGAGCTGTTTTTT.

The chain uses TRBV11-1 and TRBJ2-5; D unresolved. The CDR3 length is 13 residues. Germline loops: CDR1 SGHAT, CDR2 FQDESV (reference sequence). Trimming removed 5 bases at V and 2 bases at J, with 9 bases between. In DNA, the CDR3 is TGTGCCAGCAGCCGTCAAGTTCAAGAGACCCAGTACTTC. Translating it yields CASSRQVQETQYF.

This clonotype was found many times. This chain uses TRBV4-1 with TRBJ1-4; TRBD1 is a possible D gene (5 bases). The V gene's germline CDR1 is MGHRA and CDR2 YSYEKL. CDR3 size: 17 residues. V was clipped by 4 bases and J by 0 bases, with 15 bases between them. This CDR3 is CASSPGPARATNEKLFF. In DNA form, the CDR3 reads TGCGCCAGCAGCCCAGGGCCCGCCAGGGCAACTAATGAAAAACTGTTTTTT.

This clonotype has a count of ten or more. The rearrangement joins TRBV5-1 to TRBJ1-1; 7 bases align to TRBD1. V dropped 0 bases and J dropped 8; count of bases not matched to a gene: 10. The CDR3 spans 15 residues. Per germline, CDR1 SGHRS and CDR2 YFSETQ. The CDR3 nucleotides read TGCGCCAGCAGCTTGGCCGGAACCCGCAGGGGGGAAGCTTTCTTT. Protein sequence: CASSLAGTRRGEAFF.

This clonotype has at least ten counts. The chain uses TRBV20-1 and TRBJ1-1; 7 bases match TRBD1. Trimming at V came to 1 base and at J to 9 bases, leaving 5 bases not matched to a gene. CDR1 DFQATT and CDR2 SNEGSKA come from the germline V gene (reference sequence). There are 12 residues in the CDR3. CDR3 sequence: CSARAQGLKAFF. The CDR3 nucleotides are TGCAGTGCTAGAGCACAGGGGTTGAAAGCTTTCTTT.

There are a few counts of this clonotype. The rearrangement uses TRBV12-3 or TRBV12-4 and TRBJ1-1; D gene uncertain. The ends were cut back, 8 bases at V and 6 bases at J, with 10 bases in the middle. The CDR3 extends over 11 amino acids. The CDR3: CASQGRAEAFF. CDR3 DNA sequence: TGTGCCAGCCAAGGGAGAGCTGAAGCTTTCTTT.

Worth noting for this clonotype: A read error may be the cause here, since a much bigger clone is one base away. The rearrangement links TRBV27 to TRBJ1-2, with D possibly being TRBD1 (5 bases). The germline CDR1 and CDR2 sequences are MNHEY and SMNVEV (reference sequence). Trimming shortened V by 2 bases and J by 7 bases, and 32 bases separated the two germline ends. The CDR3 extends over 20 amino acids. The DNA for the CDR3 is TGTGCCAGCAGTTTACTGAACCTAGGGCGGGGCACTGTGGGCCCTTTTGGCTACACCTTC. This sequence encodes CASSLLNLGRGTVGPFGYTF.

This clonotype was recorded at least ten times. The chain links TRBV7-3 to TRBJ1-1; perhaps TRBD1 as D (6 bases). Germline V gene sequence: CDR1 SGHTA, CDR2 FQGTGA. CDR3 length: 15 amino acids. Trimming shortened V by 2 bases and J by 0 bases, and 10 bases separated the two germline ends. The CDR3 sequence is CASSLGGRMNTEAFF. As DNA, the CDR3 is TGTGCCAGCAGCTTAGGGGGGCGAATGAACACTGAAGCTTTCTTT.

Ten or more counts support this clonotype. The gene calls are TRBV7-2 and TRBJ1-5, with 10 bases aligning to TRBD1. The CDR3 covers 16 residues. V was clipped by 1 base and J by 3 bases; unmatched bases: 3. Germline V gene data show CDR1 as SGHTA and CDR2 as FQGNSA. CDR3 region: CASSLGGQGTNQPQHF. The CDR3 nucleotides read TGTGCCAGCAGCTTAGGGGGACAGGGGACCAATCAGCCCCAGCATTTT.

For the CDR3, the DNA is TGTGCCAGCAGCTCCGCACCTCCTGAAGCTTTCTTT. Protein product: CASSSAPPEAFF. The V gene is TRBV11-1, the J gene TRBJ1-1; unclear D gene. Trimming stripped 4 bases from V and 6 bases from J, with 9 bases between. Germline V gives CDR1 SGHAT, CDR2 FQDESV (reference sequence). This CDR3 has 12 residues.

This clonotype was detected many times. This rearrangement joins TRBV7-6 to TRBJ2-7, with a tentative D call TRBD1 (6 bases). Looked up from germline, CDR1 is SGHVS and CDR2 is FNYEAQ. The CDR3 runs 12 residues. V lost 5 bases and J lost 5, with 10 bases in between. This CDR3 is CASSPRGHEQYF. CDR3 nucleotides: TGTGCCAGCAGCCCCAGGGGCCACGAGCAGTACTTC.

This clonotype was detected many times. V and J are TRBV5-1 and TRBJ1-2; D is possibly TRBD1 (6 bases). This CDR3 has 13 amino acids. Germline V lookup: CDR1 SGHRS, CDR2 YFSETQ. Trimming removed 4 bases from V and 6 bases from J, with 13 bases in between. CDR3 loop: CASSTTGTNGYTF. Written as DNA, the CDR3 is TGCGCCAGCAGCACTACAGGGACGAATGGCTACACCTTC.

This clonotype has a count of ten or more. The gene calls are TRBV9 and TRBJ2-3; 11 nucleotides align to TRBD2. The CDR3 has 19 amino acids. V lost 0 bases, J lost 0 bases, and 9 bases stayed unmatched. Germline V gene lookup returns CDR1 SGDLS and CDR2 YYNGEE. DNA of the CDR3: TGTGCCAGCAGCGTAGATCGGTCTAGCGGGGGGCATAGCACAGATACGCAGTATTTT. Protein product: CASSVDRSSGGHSTDTQYF.